The 2 T cell receptor beta chains presented below share a single source sample, sequenced in a study of blood T cell repertoires in COVID-19. Sequencing was performed with immunoSEQ multiplex PCR; in TCRdb, only in-frame clones are kept and a portion is missing. This sample yields about 200,000 clones, of which more than 75% are seen a single time; approximately 6.2% belongs to the top ten. The specimen sequenced was peripheral blood. Receptor source: a man aged 55 to 69 who had recovered from COVID-19.

The J gene is TRBJ2-5, the V gene TRBV15, with TRBD2 matching 13 bases. Germline V gene lookup returns CDR1 LNHNV and CDR2 YYDKDF (reference sequence). V lost 3 bases to trimming and J lost 14 bases; unmatched junction nucleotides: 12. This CDR3 has 15 residues. CDR3: CATSRDTSGRAMGYF. Here the CDR3 DNA reads TGTGCCACCAGCAGGGATACTAGCGGGAGGGCTATGGGTTACTTC.

The chain has TRBV6-4 and TRBJ1-4; D possibly corresponds to TRBD1 (5 bases). The V gene's germline CDR1 is MRHNA and CDR2 SNTAGT. V was clipped by 6 bases and J by 3 bases, with 17 bases between them. The CDR3 spans 16 residues. The CDR3, as DNA: TGTGCCAGCAGGGGAGGGGTTATTGTGGCTAATGAAAAACTGTTTTTT. Translating gives CASRGGVIVANEKLFF.